A single sample gave rise to the 25 T cell receptor beta chains below, sequenced in a study of blood T cell repertoires in COVID-19. Sequencing was performed with immunoSEQ multiplex PCR; in TCRdb, only in-frame clones are kept and a portion is missing. The sample records about 200,000 clones, around 87% being singletons. Specimen: peripheral blood. Receptors were obtained from a man between 60 and 75 years old who had recovered from COVID-19.

The chain links TRBV28 to TRBJ2-2, with TRBD2 as a possible D gene (5 bases). The V end was cut by 5 bases, the J end by 5 bases, with 9 bases between. This CDR3 is 13 amino acids long. Germline CDR1 is MDHEN and CDR2 is SYDVKM. CDR3 DNA sequence: TGTGCCAGCAGTCTAGCCGCGACCGGGGAGCTGTTTTTT. This encodes CASSLAATGELFF.

This chain connects TRBV19 to TRBJ1-3; maybe TRBD1 (6 bases). The CDR3 has 14 amino acids. V was cut by 7 bases and J by 0 bases, with 10 bases left in between. The germline gives CDR1 LNHDA, CDR2 SQIVND (reference sequence). The CDR3 reads CASKDSHSGNTIYF. The CDR3 nucleotides read TGTGCCAGTAAGGACAGTCACTCTGGAAACACCATATATTTT.

The chain carries TRBV24-1 and TRBJ2-3, with 8 bases lining up with TRBD1. The CDR3 is 16 amino acids. Trimming took 4 bases from V and 4 from J; bases not matched to a gene: 9. Germline CDR1 reads KGHDR; CDR2 reads SFDVKD. The DNA of the CDR3 is TGTGCCACCAGTGAACAGGGGGTCGTGAGTTCAGATACGCAGTATTTT. It codes for CATSEQGVVSSDTQYF.

The chain carries TRBV5-1 and TRBJ1-3; D is perhaps TRBD1 (5 bases). This CDR3 spans 13 amino acids. The V gene lost 0 bases and the J gene lost 8 bases, with 9 bases spanning the gap. The germline CDR1 and CDR2 sequences are SGHRS and YFSETQ. The CDR3 bases are TGCGCCAGCAGCTTGGAAGGGGAATACACCATATATTTT. This codes for CASSLEGEYTIYF.

The chain joins TRBV10-1 to TRBJ2-5; a possible D gene is TRBD2 (6 bases). Germline CDR1 is WNHNN and CDR2 is SYGVQD (reference sequence). Deletions cut 3 bases from V and 5 bases from J, with 13 bases between. The CDR3 loop spans 14 amino acids. In DNA, the CDR3 is TGCGCCAGCAGTGAAAGTGGAGGGATGGAGACCCAGTACTTC. Amino acid sequence: CASSESGGMETQYF.

The chain carries TRBV14 and TRBJ2-2; no clear D gene. Trimming pared 4 bases from V and 0 bases from J, leaving 9 bases between. CDR1 and CDR2 from the germline V gene are SGHDN and FVKESK. This CDR3 has 15 amino acids. DNA for the CDR3: TGTGCCAGCAGCCCCGTGGGCGCGAACACCGGGGAGCTGTTTTTT. It codes for CASSPVGANTGELFF.

The V and J genes are TRBV9 and TRBJ1-3; D ambiguous. V was cut by 0 bases and J by 2 bases, with 6 bases left in between. CDR3 length equals 14 residues. The germline CDR1 and CDR2 sequences are SGDLS and YYNGEE. CDR3 protein: CASSVGGTGNTIYF. The CDR3 DNA follows: TGTGCCAGCAGCGTAGGAGGGACTGGAAACACCATATATTTT. Full variable domain (rest looked up from reference TRBV9 and TRBJ1-3): DSGVTQTPKHLITATGQRVTLRCSPRSGDLSVYWYQQSLDQGLQFLIQYYNGEERAKGNILERFSAQQFPDLHSELNLSSLELGDSALYFCASSVGGTGNTIYFGEGSWLTVV.

The chain uses TRBV4-3 and TRBJ1-1; tentatively, D is TRBD1 (6 bases). Germline CDR1 and CDR2: LGHNA and YSLEER. With 1 base removed from V and 2 bases from J, the gap between germline ends came to 11 bases. The CDR3 sequence is 15 residues long. The CDR3 is CASSQVHRVNTEAFF. The CDR3, as DNA: TGCGCCAGCAGCCAAGTGCACAGGGTTAACACTGAAGCTTTCTTT.

V and J are TRBV6-5 and TRBJ1-2, with a possible D match to TRBD1 (6 bases). The V gene's germline CDR1 is MNHEY and CDR2 SVGAGI. The CDR3 is 14 residues long. Trimming stripped 6 bases from V and 8 bases from J, with 19 bases between. CDR3 loop: CASSPQTGPWGYTF. The CDR3 nucleotides read TGTGCCAGCAGCCCCCAGACAGGACCCTGGGGCTACACCTTC.

J is TRBJ2-7 and V is TRBV27; D possibly corresponds to TRBD2 (5 bases). This CDR3 has 16 amino acids. The germline V gene encodes CDR1 MNHEY and CDR2 SMNVEV (reference sequence). Trimming removed 7 bases from V and 4 bases from J, with 23 bases in between. The CDR3, as DNA: TGTGCCAGCACCCCCTCCTTCGGGTGGGAGAAGTACGAGCAGTACTTC. This gives the protein CASTPSFGWEKYEQYF.

The chain uses TRBV24-1 and TRBJ1-1; D ambiguous. Germline loops: CDR1 KGHDR, CDR2 SFDVKD. Trimming pared 3 bases from V and 0 bases from J, leaving 4 bases between. The CDR3 contains 13 residues. The CDR3, as DNA: TGTGCCACCAGTGATCCTATGAACACTGAAGCTTTCTTT. This gives the protein CATSDPMNTEAFF.

V gene TRBV5-1 combines with J gene TRBJ1-2, with TRBD1 identical over 8 bases. V dropped 7 bases and J dropped 6; count of bases not matched to a gene: 14. Germline values: CDR1 SGHRS, CDR2 YFSETQ. The CDR3 has 15 amino acids. This chain's CDR3 is CASGGTGYLFHGYTF. The CDR3 region has the DNA TGCGCCAGCGGCGGGACAGGCTATCTCTTCCATGGCTACACCTTC.

J is TRBJ1-1 and V is TRBV6-6; TRBD1 might be the D (5 bases). The CDR3 loop spans 13 amino acids. V lost 6 bases to trimming and J lost 3 bases, with 11 bases between them. Germline V gene sequence: CDR1 MNHNY, CDR2 SVGAGI (reference sequence). CDR3 sequence reads: CASSVDTDTEAFF. The CDR3 nucleotides are TGTGCCAGCAGCGTGGACACCGACACTGAAGCTTTCTTT.

Only a few counts were recorded for this clone. The rearrangement links TRBV7-3 to TRBJ2-3; D may be TRBD2 (6 bases). The V end lost 6 bases, the J end lost 5 bases, and 9 bases lay between the germline ends. The CDR3 consists of 12 residues. In germline, CDR1 is SGHTA, CDR2 FQGTGA. The CDR3 loop is CASSMGGDTQYF. CDR3 in DNA: TGTGCCAGCAGTATGGGGGGAGATACGCAGTATTTT.

The chain has TRBV27 and TRBJ1-6, with D tentatively TRBD1 (6 bases). The CDR3 length is 15 residues. V was pared by 3 bases and J by 6 bases, with 12 bases between. Germline values: CDR1 MNHEY, CDR2 SMNVEV (reference sequence). CDR3 DNA sequence: TGTGCCAGCAGTTTGTACAGGGATATTAATTCACCCCTCCACTTT. Translating gives CASSLYRDINSPLHF.

This sequence joins TRBV11-2 and TRBJ2-3, with a possible D match to TRBD1 (6 bases). The CDR3 covers 14 residues. The germline V and J ends were trimmed by 5 bases and 6 bases, with 15 bases remaining between them. Germline CDR1 reads SGHAT; CDR2 reads FQNNGV. The CDR3 here is CASSIGTRMDTQYF. CDR3 DNA: TGTGCCAGCAGCATCGGGACAAGGATGGATACGCAGTATTTT.

The V gene is TRBV7-9, the J gene TRBJ2-3; the match to TRBD1 covers 8 bases. The germline CDR1 and CDR2 sequences are SEHNR and FQNEAQ (reference sequence). The ends lost 9 bases at V and 0 bases at J; junction bases unmatched: 11. The CDR3 runs 16 residues. The CDR3 DNA reads as TGTGCCAGTAACACTTTGCAGGGGGCGAGCACAGATACGCAGTATTTT. Translation gives CASNTLQGASTDTQYF.

This chain joins TRBV5-1 and TRBJ2-2; maybe TRBD2 (6 bases). The germline V and J ends were trimmed by 10 bases and 3 bases, with 19 bases remaining between them. Germline loops: CDR1 SGHRS, CDR2 YFSETQ. The CDR3 is 15 residues long. The CDR3 DNA sequence: TGCGCCCTTCTAGGCGGGGCCCCGGACACCGGGGAGCTGTTTTTT. Protein sequence: CALLGGAPDTGELFF. The variable domain in full, with the rest retrieved from reference TRBV5-1 and TRBJ2-2, is KAGVTQTPRYLIKTRGQQVTLSCSPISGHRSVSWYQQTPGQGLQFLFEYFSETQRNKGNFPGRFSGRQFSNSRSEMNVSTLELGDSALYLCALLGGAPDTGELFFGEGSRLTVL.

The rearrangement uses TRBV3-1 (or the pseudogene TRBV3-2) and TRBJ2-7; D not resolved. Germline V gene data show CDR1 as LGHDT and CDR2 as YNNKEL (reference sequence). Trimming pared 1 base from V and 11 bases from J, leaving 18 bases between. The CDR3 contains 14 residues. CDR3 sequence (DNA): TGTGCCAGCAGCCAAGGGGCAACCAGCCGATCCAAGTACTTC. This sequence encodes CASSQGATSRSKYF.

The chain couples TRBV6-5 to TRBJ2-5, with D possibly TRBD1 on 6 matching bases. This CDR3 is built from 14 residues. From germline, CDR1 is MNHEY and CDR2 SVGAGI. The germline V and J ends were trimmed by 6 bases and 1 base, with 12 bases remaining between them. The chain's CDR3 is CASRDTGPQETQYF. CDR3 nucleotide sequence: TGTGCCAGCAGGGACACAGGGCCCCAAGAGACCCAGTACTTC.

In this sample, this clone turned up once. The V and J genes are TRBV7-9 and TRBJ2-3, with D perhaps matching TRBD2 (5 bases). With 4 bases removed from V and 5 bases from J, the gap between germline ends came to 16 bases. Germline CDR1 reads SEHNR; CDR2 reads FQNEAQ (reference sequence). The length of the CDR3 is 15 residues. The CDR3 region has the DNA TGTGCCAGCAGCTCGGGCCGGGGTGGAGAAGATACGCAGTATTTT. This codes for CASSSGRGGEDTQYF.

V gene TRBV18 combines with J gene TRBJ2-6; TRBD2 aligns across 10 bases. Germline CDR1 and CDR2: KGHSH and LQKENI. The CDR3 has 18 amino acids. V gave up 3 bases and J gave up 0 bases; unmatched junction bases: 5. The CDR3 loop reads CASSPGAGGPSGANVLTF. CDR3 bases: TGTGCCAGCTCACCGGGAGCGGGGGGGCCCTCTGGGGCCAACGTCCTGACTTTC. Filled out from reference TRBV18 and TRBJ2-6, the complete variable domain reads NAGVMQNPRHLVRRRGQEARLRCSPMKGHSHVYWYRQLPEEGLKFMVYLQKENIIDESGMPKERFSAEFPKEGPSILRIQQVVRGDSAAYFCASSPGAGGPSGANVLTFGAGSRLTVL.

The chain employs TRBV6-5 and TRBJ2-1; D possibly corresponds to TRBD2 (6 bases). V dropped 0 bases and J dropped 7 bases, with 10 bases sitting between them. Germline values: CDR1 MNHEY, CDR2 SVGAGI. The CDR3 has 14 residues. CDR3 in amino acids: CASSYSMGGNEQFF. CDR3 bases: TGTGCCAGCAGTTACTCGATGGGGGGAAATGAGCAGTTCTTC.

The chain employs TRBV5-1 and TRBJ2-2; TRBD1 might be the D (5 bases). Between the trimmed V and J ends, which lost 0 bases and 1 base, there was a span of 7 bases. The CDR3 has 15 amino acids. Per germline, CDR1 SGHRS and CDR2 YFSETQ. Here the CDR3 DNA reads TGCGCCAGCAGCTTGGCCGGACAGAACACCGGGGAGCTGTTTTTT. This encodes CASSLAGQNTGELFF.

The rearrangement links TRBV12-5 to TRBJ2-2; D is possibly TRBD1 (6 bases). The V and J ends lost 4 bases and 0 bases respectively, with 15 bases between them. The CDR3 has 17 residues. Germline assignment: CDR1 LGHNT and CDR2 FRNRAP. The CDR3, as DNA: TGTGCTAGTGGTTGGCCGACAGGCTTTGCGAACACCGGGGAGCTGTTTTTT. Amino acids: CASGWPTGFANTGELFF.